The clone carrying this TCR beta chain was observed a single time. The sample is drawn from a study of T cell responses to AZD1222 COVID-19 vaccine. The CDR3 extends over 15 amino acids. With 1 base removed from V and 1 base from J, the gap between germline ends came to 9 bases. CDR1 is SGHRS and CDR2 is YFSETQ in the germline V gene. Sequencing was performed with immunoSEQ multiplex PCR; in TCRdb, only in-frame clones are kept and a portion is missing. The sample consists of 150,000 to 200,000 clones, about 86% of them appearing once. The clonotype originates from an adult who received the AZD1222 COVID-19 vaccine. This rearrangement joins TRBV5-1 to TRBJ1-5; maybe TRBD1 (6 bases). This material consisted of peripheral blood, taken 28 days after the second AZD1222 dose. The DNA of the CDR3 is TGCGCCAGCAGCTTGACAGGGCAAAGCAATCAGCCCCAGCATTTT. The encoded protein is CASSLTGQSNQPQHF.